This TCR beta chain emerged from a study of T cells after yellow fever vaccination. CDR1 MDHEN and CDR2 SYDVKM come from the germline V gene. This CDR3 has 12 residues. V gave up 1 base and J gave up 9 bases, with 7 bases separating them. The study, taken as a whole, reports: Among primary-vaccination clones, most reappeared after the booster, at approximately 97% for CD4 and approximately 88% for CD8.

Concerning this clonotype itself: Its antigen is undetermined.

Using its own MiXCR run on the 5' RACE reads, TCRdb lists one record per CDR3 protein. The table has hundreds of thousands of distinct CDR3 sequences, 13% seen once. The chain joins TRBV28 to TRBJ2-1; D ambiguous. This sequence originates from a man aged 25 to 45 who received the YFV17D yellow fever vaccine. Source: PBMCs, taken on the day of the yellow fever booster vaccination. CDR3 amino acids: CASSLFVGEQFF. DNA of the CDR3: TGTGCCAGCAGTTTATTTGTGGGTGAGCAGTTCTTC. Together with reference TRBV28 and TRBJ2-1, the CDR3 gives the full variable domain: DVKVTQSSRYLVKRTGEKVFLECVQDMDHENMFWYRQDPGLGLRLIYFSYDVKMKEKGDIPEGYSVSREKKERFSLILESASTNQTSMYLCASSLFVGEQFFGPGTRLTVL.